This is a list of T cell receptor beta chains from one sample in a study of human T cells and chemical hapten exposure. MiXCR, applied by TCRdb to the RACE reads, yields one record per CDR3 protein. The sample lists 27,000 or so distinct CDR3 sequences; approximately 10% were seen once. Sample: whole blood, taken in connection with sensitization to the hapten diphenylcyclopropenone (DPC). The receptors here all came from a man aged 25 to 40 with alopecia areata. Some clones in this sample may be carry-over from other donors' samples. The CDR3 runs from the conserved cysteine through the conserved F or W. A D gene is named only where the DNA matches it firmly. Size is omitted from some rows. Given values are once, few, many or a class for expanded clones.

D gene: NA; J gene: TRBJ1-1; clone size: NA; CDR3 length: 13; V gene: TRBV20-1; CDR3 DNA: TGCAGTGCTGAACGACAGGAGAACACTGAAGCTTTCTTT; CDR3 protein: CSAERQENTEAFF
D gene: NA; J gene: TRBJ1-1; clone size: many; CDR3 length: 12; V gene: TRBV29-1; CDR3 DNA: TGCAGCGTTGCTTTTTCGAACACTGAAGCTTTCTTT; CDR3 protein: CSVAFSNTEAFF
D gene: TRBD2; J gene: TRBJ2-1; clone size: NA; CDR3 length: 13; V gene: TRBV6-1; CDR3 DNA: TGTGCCAGCACCCTAGCGGCTACAACTGAGCAGTTCTTC; CDR3 protein: CASTLAATTEQFF
D gene: TRBD1; J gene: TRBJ1-1; clone size: many; CDR3 length: 14; V gene: TRBV18; CDR3 DNA: TGTGCCAGCTCACCTGGGACAGGGGGCACTGAAGCTTTCTTT; CDR3 protein: CASSPGTGGTEAFF
D gene: TRBD2; J gene: TRBJ2-5; clone size: NA; CDR3 length: 14; V gene: TRBV2; CDR3 DNA: TGTGCCAGCAGCGATTTAGCGGGACAAGAGACCCAGTACTTC; CDR3 protein: CASSDLAGQETQYF
D gene: NA; J gene: TRBJ1-1; clone size: medium-sized; CDR3 length: 13; V gene: TRBV27; CDR3 DNA: TGTGCCAGCTGCGAGCAGGGGAACACTGAAGCTTTCTTT; CDR3 protein: CASCEQGNTEAFF
D gene: NA; J gene: TRBJ2-1; clone size: many; CDR3 length: 14; V gene: TRBV7-2; CDR3 DNA: TGTGCCAGCAGCCCCGAGGGGGGGAAGACGGAGCAGTTCTTC; CDR3 protein: CASSPEGGKTEQFF
D gene: NA; J gene: TRBJ2-5; clone size: many; CDR3 length: 12; V gene: TRBV12-3/TRBV12-4; CDR3 DNA: TGTGCCAGCAGTTTCCTCCAAGAGACCCAGTACTTC; CDR3 protein: CASSFLQETQYF
D gene: NA; J gene: TRBJ2-1; clone size: NA; CDR3 length: 13; V gene: TRBV2; CDR3 DNA: TGTGCCAGCAGTGTGGCAGGTGGCAATGAGCAGTTCTTC; CDR3 protein: CASSVAGGNEQFF
D gene: NA; J gene: TRBJ2-1; clone size: few; CDR3 length: 13; V gene: TRBV4-3; CDR3 DNA: TGCGCCAGCAGCCAAGATCGTGGGTATGAGCAGTTCTTC; CDR3 protein: CASSQDRGYEQFF
D gene: TRBD2; J gene: TRBJ2-2; clone size: many; CDR3 length: 17; V gene: TRBV4-3; CDR3 DNA: TGCGCCAGCAGCCAAGATAGAGCGGGGGCCTGGAGCGGGGAGCTGTTTTTT; CDR3 protein: CASSQDRAGAWSGELFF
D gene: NA; J gene: TRBJ1-4; clone size: few; CDR3 length: 14; V gene: TRBV3-1; CDR3 DNA: TGTGCCAGCAGGGGGGACCAGAGCGGAGAAAAACTGTTTTTT; CDR3 protein: CASRGDQSGEKLFF
D gene: TRBD1; J gene: TRBJ1-2; clone size: many; CDR3 length: 14; V gene: TRBV20-1; CDR3 DNA: TGCAGTGCCACCGGACAGGGGATGTTAAGCGGCTACACCTTC; CDR3 protein: CSATGQGMLSGYTF
D gene: NA; J gene: TRBJ2-4; clone size: few; CDR3 length: 12; V gene: TRBV12-3/TRBV12-4; CDR3 DNA: TGTGCCAGCAGTATGCTTAGGTTCAGTCAGTACTTC; CDR3 protein: CASSMLRFSQYF
D gene: NA; J gene: TRBJ2-1; clone size: NA; CDR3 length: 11; V gene: TRBV9; CDR3 DNA: TGTGCCAGCAGCGTAGAGTATGAGCAGTTCTTC; CDR3 protein: CASSVEYEQFF
D gene: TRBD1; J gene: TRBJ1-6; clone size: many; CDR3 length: 16; V gene: TRBV7-6; CDR3 DNA: TGTGCCAGCAGCATCGACAGGGCCGGCGGGAATTCACCCCTCCACTTT; CDR3 protein: CASSIDRAGGNSPLHF
D gene: TRBD1; J gene: TRBJ2-2; clone size: few; CDR3 length: 17; V gene: TRBV30; CDR3 DNA: TGTGCCTGGAGTGTTGGGGGCGGACAGGCGAACACCGGGGAGCTGTTTTTT; CDR3 protein: CAWSVGGGQANTGELFF
D gene: TRBD1; J gene: TRBJ1-5; clone size: many; CDR3 length: 14; V gene: TRBV29-1; CDR3 DNA: TGCAGCGTGGGGACTGGGACAGGGGGACAGCCCCAGCATTTT; CDR3 protein: CSVGTGTGGQPQHF
D gene: NA; J gene: TRBJ1-4; clone size: many; CDR3 length: 14; V gene: TRBV6-6; CDR3 DNA: TGTGCCAGCAGTTCTGGACAGTTTAATGAAAAACTGTTTTTT; CDR3 protein: CASSSGQFNEKLFF
D gene: NA; J gene: TRBJ1-2; clone size: many; CDR3 length: 15; V gene: TRBV6-2/TRBV6-3; CDR3 DNA: TGTGCCAGCAGTTACTCGAACGCCGTGAACTATGGCTACACCTTC; CDR3 protein: CASSYSNAVNYGYTF
D gene: TRBD1; J gene: TRBJ1-1; clone size: few; CDR3 length: 14; V gene: TRBV4-1; CDR3 DNA: TGCGCCAGCAGCCAAGGACAGGGTGGCACTGAAGCTTTCTTT; CDR3 protein: CASSQGQGGTEAFF
D gene: TRBD2; J gene: TRBJ2-3; clone size: many; CDR3 length: 16; V gene: TRBV10-3; CDR3 DNA: TGTGCCATCAGTGAGAGGCTAGCGGGGGCCACAGATACGCAGTATTTT; CDR3 protein: CAISERLAGATDTQYF
D gene: NA; J gene: TRBJ2-3; clone size: many; CDR3 length: 16; V gene: TRBV7-2; CDR3 DNA: TGTGCCAGCAGGAAGGGGGCGAGCGGGCCCACAGATACGCAGTATTTT; CDR3 protein: CASRKGASGPTDTQYF
D gene: TRBD2; J gene: TRBJ2-3; clone size: many; CDR3 length: 19; V gene: TRBV11-3; CDR3 DNA: TGTGCCAGCAGCTTAGATCGAGCACTAGCGGGGCCCAGCACAGATACGCAGTATTTT; CDR3 protein: CASSLDRALAGPSTDTQYF
D gene: TRBD2; J gene: TRBJ2-3; clone size: many; CDR3 length: 16; V gene: TRBV7-8; CDR3 DNA: TGTGCCAGCAGCTCGCACGGGACTAGCGGACGAGATACGCAGTATTTT; CDR3 protein: CASSSHGTSGRDTQYF
D gene: NA; J gene: TRBJ2-7; clone size: many; CDR3 length: 13; V gene: TRBV9; CDR3 DNA: TGTGCCAGCAGCGTAAAGGACAGCTACGAGCAGTACTTC; CDR3 protein: CASSVKDSYEQYF
D gene: NA; J gene: TRBJ2-3; clone size: NA; CDR3 length: 13; V gene: TRBV9; CDR3 DNA: TGTGCCAGCAGCGCGCAAGATCCAGATACGCAGTATTTT; CDR3 protein: CASSAQDPDTQYF
D gene: TRBD2; J gene: TRBJ2-2; clone size: few; CDR3 length: 15; V gene: TRBV11-3; CDR3 DNA: TGTGCCAGCAGCTCAGCGGGGGTTAGAGGCGGGGAGCTGTTTTTT; CDR3 protein: CASSSAGVRGGELFF
D gene: TRBD1; J gene: TRBJ2-3; clone size: few; CDR3 length: 14; V gene: TRBV12-3/TRBV12-4; CDR3 DNA: TGTGCCAGCAAGGAGACAGGGGGCATGGATACGCAGTATTTT; CDR3 protein: CASKETGGMDTQYF
D gene: NA; J gene: TRBJ2-1; clone size: many; CDR3 length: 12; V gene: TRBV11-2; CDR3 DNA: TGTGCCAGCAGCTCCTGGGGCAATGAGCAGTTCTTC; CDR3 protein: CASSSWGNEQFF
D gene: NA; J gene: TRBJ1-4; clone size: many; CDR3 length: 15; V gene: TRBV7-2; CDR3 DNA: TGTGCCAGCAGCTTAGCGATTGCAGCGAATGAAAAACTGTTTTTT; CDR3 protein: CASSLAIAANEKLFF
D gene: NA; J gene: TRBJ1-1; clone size: many; CDR3 length: 16; V gene: TRBV6-2/TRBV6-3; CDR3 DNA: TGTGCCAGCAGTCCCCCGCGGGGAGGAGGAAGCGCTGAAGCTTTCTTT; CDR3 protein: CASSPPRGGGSAEAFF